A selection of T cell receptor beta chains follows, all from one sample in a study of OX40 agonist ivuxolimab in advanced cancers. Libraries were prepared by immunoSEQ multiplex PCR; TCRdb keeps only in-frame clonotypes and omits some of them. Among 30,000 to 35,000 clones listed, around 80% were seen once. The sample in question was CD4+ or CD8+ T cells sorted from blood, obtained in a trial of the OX40 agonist ivuxolimab. These receptor sequences come from an adult with an advanced solid tumor such as melanoma, head and neck, liver or kidney cancer. Each CDR3 is given with its conserved first and last residue. D genes are given only for firm matches. Size is omitted from some rows. Given values are once, few, many or a class for expanded clones.

d_call	clone_size	v_call	j_call	cdr3_aa	cdr3_nt
TRBD1	-	TRBV6-6	TRBJ1-4	CASSSSGTGEKLFF	TGTGCCAGCAGTTCCTCCGGGACAGGAGAAAAACTGTTTTTT
-	-	TRBV2	TRBJ1-5	CASSESGRTGQPQHF	TGTGCCAGCAGTGAGAGTGGAAGGACGGGTCAGCCCCAGCATTTT
-	-	TRBV6-1	TRBJ1-4	CASSEEAYTNEKLFF	TGTGCCAGCAGTGAAGAGGCGTATACTAATGAAAAACTGTTTTTT
-	-	TRBV7-6	TRBJ2-5	CASSQGSGQETQYF	TGTGCCAGCAGCCAAGGCAGCGGCCAAGAGACCCAGTACTTC
-	-	TRBV5-8	TRBJ2-7	CASTPGGFSYEQYF	TGTGCCAGCACCCCGGGTGGGTTTTCCTACGAGCAGTACTTC
-	-	TRBV5-1	TRBJ2-7	CASRGASVEQYF	TGCGCCAGCAGGGGGGCGTCTGTCGAGCAGTACTTC
-	-	TRBV6-5	TRBJ2-6	CASTLYSSGANVLTF	TGTGCCAGCACCCTCTACAGCTCTGGGGCCAACGTCCTGACTTTC
-	-	TRBV28	TRBJ1-1	CASSLEQGGITEAFF	TGTGCCAGCAGTCTCGAACAGGGAGGTATCACTGAAGCTTTCTTT
TRBD2	-	TRBV9	TRBJ2-7	CASSVSSGSLYEQYF	TGTGCCAGCAGCGTCTCTAGCGGGAGTCTCTACGAGCAGTACTTC
-	medium-sized	TRBV9	TRBJ2-7	CASSGTSSYEQYF	TGTGCCAGCAGCGGGACCAGCTCCTACGAGCAGTACTTC
-	-	TRBV28	TRBJ2-1	CASSSPGTPSYNEQFF	TGTGCCAGCAGTTCACCCGGGACACCGTCCTACAATGAGCAGTTCTTC
TRBD2	-	TRBV29-1	TRBJ2-7	CSVNLPGTSGSVGYEQYF	TGCAGCGTTAATCTCCCCGGGACTAGCGGGAGTGTTGGCTACGAGCAGTACTTC
-	-	TRBV7-9	TRBJ2-3	CASSPEGTTQYF	TGTGCCAGCAGCCCCGAGGGGACTACGCAGTATTTT
TRBD1	-	TRBV28	TRBJ2-7	CASIGQGNYEQYF	TGTGCCAGCATCGGACAGGGGAACTACGAGCAGTACTTC
-	-	TRBV18	TRBJ1-2	CASSPLEEEGYTF	TGTGCCAGCTCACCTCTTGAGGAGGAGGGCTACACCTTC
-	-	TRBV7-8	TRBJ2-1	CASSSLRWDSYNEQFF	TGTGCCAGCAGCTCCCTTCGGTGGGACTCCTACAATGAGCAGTTCTTC
-	-	TRBV7-8	TRBJ1-3	CASSFTNLVSGNTIYF	TGTGCCAGCAGCTTCACTAACCTCGTCTCTGGAAACACCATATATTTT
TRBD1	-	TRBV5-6	TRBJ1-6	CASSLEGTGVSPLHF	TGTGCCAGCAGCCTGGAAGGGACAGGGGTTTCACCCCTCCACTTT
TRBD1	-	TRBV30	TRBJ2-5	CAWSWDRAELETQYF	TGTGCCTGGAGTTGGGACAGGGCTGAGTTGGAGACCCAGTACTTC
-	-	TRBV30	TRBJ2-5	CAWSVVLPEGEQYF	TGTGCCTGGAGTGTGGTTTTACCCGAGGGGGAGCAGTACTTC
-	-	TRBV7-9	TRBJ2-1	CASSRRDTSGYNEQFF	TGTGCCAGCAGCCGCCGGGACACCTCAGGGTACAATGAGCAGTTCTTC
-	-	TRBV19	TRBJ2-1	CASSSYGQSNEQFF	TGTGCCAGTAGTTCCTACGGGCAGTCCAATGAGCAGTTCTTC
TRBD1	once	TRBV10-3	TRBJ2-7	CAISDPTGQYEQYF	TGTGCCATCAGTGACCCGACAGGGCAGTACGAGCAGTACTTC
TRBD1	-	TRBV5-4	TRBJ1-6	CASREDRPRAPLHF	TGTGCCAGCAGAGAGGACAGGCCTAGGGCACCCCTCCACTTT
-	once	TRBV12-5	TRBJ2-7	CASGFRNLGYEQYF	TGTGCTAGTGGTTTCCGAAACCTCGGCTACGAGCAGTACTTC
TRBD1	-	TRBV28	TRBJ1-2	CASSRARGPTYGYTF	TGTGCCAGCAGTAGAGCCAGGGGGCCCACCTATGGCTACACCTTC
TRBD2	-	TRBV7-2	TRBJ2-5	CASSLGTRGTQYF	TGTGCCAGCAGCTTAGGGACTAGGGGGACCCAGTACTTC
TRBD1	-	TRBV6-1	TRBJ1-1	CASRTRGGGTEAFF	TGTGCCAGCAGAACCAGGGGGGGAGGGACTGAAGCTTTCTTT
TRBD2	-	TRBV5-1	TRBJ2-1	CASSFLAGGGGEQFF	TGCGCCAGCAGCTTCCTAGCGGGAGGGGGAGGTGAGCAGTTCTTC
-	few	TRBV18	TRBJ2-7	CASSPGGGREQYF	TGTGCCAGCTCACCGGGAGGTGGACGCGAGCAGTACTTC
-	-	TRBV6-6	TRBJ1-1	CASSYSKRPGTEAFF	TGTGCCAGCAGTTACTCGAAACGGCCCGGCACTGAAGCTTTCTTT
TRBD2	-	TRBV28	TRBJ2-7	CASRGLAGIYEQYF	TGTGCCAGCCGTGGACTAGCGGGAATCTACGAGCAGTACTTC
TRBD1	-	TRBV28	TRBJ2-7	CASSTSGTGSFFEQYF	TGTGCCAGCAGTACTTCCGGGACAGGGTCCTTCTTCGAGCAGTACTTC
TRBD1	-	TRBV2	TRBJ2-7	CASKDRGYEQYF	TGTGCCAGCAAGGACAGGGGTTACGAGCAGTACTTC
-	-	TRBV18	TRBJ2-7	CASSPRQAYEQYF	TGTGCCAGCTCACCTAGACAGGCCTACGAGCAGTACTTC
-	-	TRBV30	TRBJ1-2	CAWNPGVGSAGYTF	TGTGCCTGGAATCCGGGGGTGGGGTCGGCTGGCTACACCTTC
-	-	TRBV5-4	TRBJ1-1	CASSLRGALRFAFF	TGTGCCAGCAGCTTGAGGGGCGCCTTGCGGTTTGCTTTCTTT
TRBD2	medium-sized	TRBV15	TRBJ2-7	CATSRELAGGPDEQYF	TGTGCCACCAGCAGAGAACTAGCGGGAGGGCCGGACGAGCAGTACTTC
-	once	TRBV7-9	TRBJ1-6	CASSLEGLGEPLHF	TGTGCCAGCAGCTTAGAAGGGCTCGGGGAGCCCCTCCACTTT
-	-	TRBV28	TRBJ1-3	CASSLPGGASSGNTIYF	TGTGCCAGCAGTCTCCCCGGTGGGGCGAGCTCTGGAAACACCATATATTTT
-	-	TRBV28	TRBJ2-3	CATLPPEGPRTDTQYF	TGTGCCACCCTCCCCCCTGAGGGGCCTAGGACAGATACGCAGTATTTT
TRBD1	-	TRBV7-3	TRBJ1-5	CASSLGSGQGVSQPQHF	TGTGCCAGCAGCTTAGGTTCGGGACAGGGTGTTTCTCAGCCCCAGCATTTT
TRBD1	-	TRBV2	TRBJ1-1	CASAGQGAEAFF	TGTGCCAGCGCGGGACAGGGCGCTGAAGCTTTCTTT
-	few	TRBV7-3	TRBJ2-7	CASSLQPGGRNEQYF	TGCGCCAGCAGCCTCCAACCGGGGGGCCGGAACGAGCAGTACTTC
-	-	TRBV2	TRBJ2-1	CASERTRQGAASGSNEQFF	TGTGCCAGCGAAAGGACTCGACAGGGGGCGGCTAGCGGGAGCAATGAGCAGTTCTTC